This entry concerns a single TCR beta chain. Germline V gives CDR1 SGHTA, CDR2 FQGTGA. The CDR3 is made up of 15 amino acids. J lost 2 bases, V lost 5 bases, and 7 bases had no gene match. The sample originates from a study of T cell changes during pregnancy in multiple sclerosis. Libraries were prepared by immunoSEQ multiplex PCR; TCRdb keeps only in-frame clonotypes and omits some of them. The sample includes 69,000 or so clones, more than 85% of them seen just once. This specimen consisted of CD4+ T cells from peripheral blood mononuclear cells, obtained in the third trimester of pregnancy. This sequence joins TRBV7-3 and TRBJ2-7; 9 bases match TRBD1. This clonotype originated in a female donor in good health, enrolled as a control in a pregnancy study. As DNA, the CDR3 is TGTGCCAGCAGCAACGGGACAGGGCTAACCTACGAGCAGTACTTC. It is translated as CASSNGTGLTYEQYF.